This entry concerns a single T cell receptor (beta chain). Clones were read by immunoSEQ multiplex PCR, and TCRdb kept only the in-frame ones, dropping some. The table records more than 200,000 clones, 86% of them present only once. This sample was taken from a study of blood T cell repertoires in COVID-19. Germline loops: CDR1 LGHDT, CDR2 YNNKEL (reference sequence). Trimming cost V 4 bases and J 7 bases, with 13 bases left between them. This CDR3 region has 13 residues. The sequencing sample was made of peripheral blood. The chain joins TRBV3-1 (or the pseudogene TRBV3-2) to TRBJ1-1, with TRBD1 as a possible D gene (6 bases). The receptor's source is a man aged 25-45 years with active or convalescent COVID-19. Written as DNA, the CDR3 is TGTGCCAGCAGCCGCCTTGAGACAGGTGAAGCTTTCTTT. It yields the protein CASSRLETGEAFF.